The 21 T cell receptor beta chains below all came from one sample that was sequenced in a study of shared clonotypes between healthy human individuals. CD8 cells regarded as naive lacked CD45RO, were positively chosen for CCR7, and omitted terminally differentiated effector memory CD45RA+ cells. Measured with immunoSEQ multiplex PCR; TCRdb has only the in-frame clones, and not every one. The data contain around 600,000 clones, approximately 95% of them seen just once; the ten biggest clones take up around 0.12%. The sample consisted of naive CD8+ T cells sorted from blood. Source of these receptors: a woman aged 30 to 39 in good health.

This clone has a single count. The V gene is TRBV27, the J gene TRBJ1-1, with TRBD1 identical over 9 bases. The V and J ends lost 8 bases and 1 base, in that order; junction bases with no gene match: 20. The length of the CDR3 is 19 residues. Germline V gene sequence: CDR1 MNHEY, CDR2 SMNVEV (reference sequence). CDR3 region: CASFSPPGQGSGPNTEAFF. CDR3 coding DNA: TGTGCCAGCTTTTCTCCCCCGGGACAGGGTAGTGGACCGAACACTGAAGCTTTCTTT.

V gene TRBV6-5 combines with J gene TRBJ1-1, with D unresolved. Trimming cost V 5 bases and J 5 bases, with 9 bases left between them. The CDR3 has 12 residues. Germline V CDR1 and CDR2: MNHEY, SVGAGI. CDR3 DNA sequence: TGTGCCAGCAGTCCCACCGGGACTGAAGCTTTCTTT. It encodes CASSPTGTEAFF.

The chain uses TRBV7-9 and TRBJ2-1, with TRBD2 as a possible D gene (5 bases). Deletions cut 5 bases from V and 2 bases from J, with 10 bases between. This CDR3 comprises 14 residues. Germline-derived CDR1 and CDR2 are SEHNR and FQNEAQ (reference sequence). In nucleotides, the CDR3 is TGTGCCAGCAGCGACTACGGGGCCTACAATGAGCAGTTCTTC. Protein: CASSDYGAYNEQFF.

V gene TRBV27 combines with J gene TRBJ2-7; 7 nucleotides line up with TRBD2. J lost 2 bases, V lost 4 bases, and 5 bases had no gene match. CDR3 size: 14 residues. CDR1 and CDR2 (germline): MNHEY, SMNVEV (reference sequence). CDR3 sequence reads: CASSSPSGAYEQYF. CDR3 nucleotides: TGTGCCAGCAGTTCGCCTAGCGGCGCCTACGAGCAGTACTTC.

V usage is TRBV9 and J usage is TRBJ1-1, with 7 bases lining up with TRBD1. CDR3 size: 17 residues. The trim removed 0 bases at V and 0 bases at J, leaving 8 bases unmatched. Germline V CDR1 and CDR2: SGDLS, YYNGEE. The CDR3 bases are TGTGCCAGCAGCGTAGGTTGGGACAGTGAGTTGAACACTGAAGCTTTCTTT. Its protein is CASSVGWDSELNTEAFF.

The chain employs TRBV6-6 and TRBJ2-7; D ambiguous. CDR3 size: 15 residues. Per the germline V gene, CDR1 is MNHNY and CDR2 is SVGAGI (reference sequence). V shed 4 bases and J shed 0 bases, with 13 bases lying between them. CDR3 sequence reads: CASSSGMGNSYEQYF. The CDR3 nucleotides are TGTGCCAGCAGTTCCGGAATGGGGAACTCCTACGAGCAGTACTTC.

This clone was counted a single time. The chain has TRBV27 and TRBJ2-7, with D possibly being TRBD1 (7 bases). V lost 7 bases and J 0 bases, leaving 13 bases between the germline ends. There are 14 residues in the CDR3. Germline CDR1 is MNHEY and CDR2 is SMNVEV (reference sequence). DNA of the CDR3: TGTGCCAGCACCCCCAGGGGGGTCTCCTACGAGCAGTACTTC. Translation: CASTPRGVSYEQYF.

This clone was counted a single time. V gene TRBV13 combines with J gene TRBJ2-3, with a weak D call TRBD1 (6 bases). Trimming took 1 base from V and 0 from J, leaving 8 bases between them. Germline V gives CDR1 PRHDT, CDR2 FYEKMQ (reference sequence). The CDR3 totals 15 residues. In DNA form, the CDR3 reads TGTGCCAGCAGCTTAGTGGGACACAGCACAGATACGCAGTATTTT. This sequence encodes CASSLVGHSTDTQYF. The full variable domain, with the rest looked up from reference TRBV13 and TRBJ2-3, is AAGVIQSPRHLIKEKRETATLKCYPIPRHDTVYWYQQGPGQDPQFLISFYEKMQSDKGSIPDRFSAQQFSDYHSELNMSSLELGDSALYFCASSLVGHSTDTQYFGPGTRLTVL.

This chain uses TRBV27 with TRBJ1-2, with 12 nucleotides matching TRBD1. The germline CDR1 and CDR2 sequences are MNHEY and SMNVEV (reference sequence). This CDR3 is 14 amino acids long. The junction had 2 bases not matched to a gene; V was cut back by 4 bases and J by 5 bases. The CDR3 reads CASSWDRGRYGYTF. The CDR3 DNA reads TGTGCCAGCAGTTGGGACAGGGGGCGGTATGGCTACACCTTC.

The chain uses TRBV9 and TRBJ2-1; 15 nucleotides align to TRBD2. CDR3 length: 19 residues. With 4 bases clipped from V and 0 bases from J, the junction kept 8 bases outside the gene matches. The germline V gene encodes CDR1 SGDLS and CDR2 YYNGEE. The CDR3 protein is CASSFRTSGRGSSYNEQFF. The CDR3 region has the DNA TGTGCCAGCAGCTTCCGGACTAGCGGGAGGGGAAGCTCCTACAATGAGCAGTTCTTC.

V gene TRBV28 combines with J gene TRBJ2-7, with TRBD2 identical over 8 bases. After removal of 2 bases from V and 4 bases from J, the junction contained 4 bases not matched to a gene. Germline assignment: CDR1 MDHEN and CDR2 SYDVKM. This CDR3 region has 14 residues. This chain's CDR3 is CASSLAGGDYEQYF. The CDR3 coding sequence is TGTGCCAGCAGTTTAGCGGGAGGCGATTACGAGCAGTACTTC.

The rearrangement links TRBV6-5 to TRBJ1-5; 10 bases align to TRBD1. V was pared by 0 bases and J by 11 bases, with 10 bases of the junction left unmatched. CDR3 length: 16 amino acids. The germline V gene has CDR1 MNHEY and CDR2 SVGAGI. The CDR3 protein is CASSYSVGDRGLSQHF. The CDR3 DNA follows: TGTGCCAGCAGTTACTCGGTAGGGGACAGGGGTTTGTCCCAGCATTTT.

The CDR3 here is CASSYPGTGSVADTDTQYF. The DNA of the CDR3 is TGTGCCAGCAGTTATCCCGGGACAGGGAGTGTGGCGGACACAGATACGCAGTATTTT. V usage is TRBV28 and J usage is TRBJ2-3, with TRBD1 matching 9 bases. The CDR3 extends over 19 amino acids. The V and J ends lost 4 bases and 2 bases, in that order; junction bases with no gene match: 16. In germline, CDR1 is MDHEN, CDR2 SYDVKM.

The DNA for the CDR3 is TGCGCCAGCAGCCAAGAGGGGAACGGGGTCGGGGAGCTGTTTTTT. This encodes CASSQEGNGVGELFF. The rearrangement joins TRBV4-1 to TRBJ2-2, with a tentative D call TRBD2 (5 bases). The CDR3 spans 15 residues. Germline lookup yields CDR1 MGHRA and CDR2 YSYEKL. The V end was cut by 0 bases, the J end by 7 bases, with 12 bases between.

The DNA for the CDR3 is TGTGCCAGTAGAACAACAGGGGGGAGTCAGCCCCAGCATTTT. This encodes CASRTTGGSQPQHF. The rearrangement joins TRBV19 to TRBJ1-5; TRBD1 matches at 8 bases. Germline trimming cut 6 bases from V and 6 bases from J; bases unmatched to any gene: 7. The CDR3 contains 14 residues. Germline V gene data show CDR1 as LNHDA and CDR2 as SQIVND (reference sequence).

A word on this clone: The CDR3 ends on some other residue instead of the conserved phenylalanine or tryptophan, so this is likely a read error. Because the CDR3's place on the DNA is in doubt, the DNA is left out and the CDR3 is given as listed by TCRdb. The V gene is TRBV6-9, the J gene TRBJ2-7; the DNA was not used to check the table's D call, TRBD2. CDR1 is MNHGY, CDR2 SVAAGI, per germline. The CDR3 is made up of 10 amino acids, end residues included. This chain's CDR3 is CASRRQRRRA.

The chain employs TRBV28 and TRBJ2-7; 8 nucleotides match TRBD1. Unmatched junction bases numbered 23, after V lost 8 bases and J lost 5 bases. The CDR3 length is 18 residues. Germline CDR1 MDHEN, CDR2 SYDVKM. Written as DNA, the CDR3 is TGTGCCAGCGTTGCCCTAGTGACGAGCAGGGGGCGCACCCACGAGCAGTACTTC. It translates to CASVALVTSRGRTHEQYF.

The genes are TRBV2 and TRBJ2-7; 9 positions match TRBD1. V shed 6 bases and J 5 bases; nucleotides not matched to a gene: 8. Germline V CDR1 and CDR2: SNHLY, FYNNEI. CDR3 length equals 14 residues. In DNA form, the CDR3 reads TGTGCCAGCAGCTTCAACAGGGGGCTAAACGAGCAGTACTTC. Its protein is CASSFNRGLNEQYF.

V gene TRBV25-1 combines with J gene TRBJ2-7, with TRBD2 identical over 7 bases. There are 13 residues in the CDR3. V shed 4 bases and J 4 bases; nucleotides not matched to a gene: 4. Germline CDR1 reads MGHDK; CDR2 reads SYGVNS. The CDR3 loop reads CASSVLAAYEQYF. For the CDR3, the DNA is TGTGCCAGCAGTGTGCTAGCGGCTTACGAGCAGTACTTC.

This clone came up once. The V gene is TRBV5-4, the J gene TRBJ1-1, with D possibly being TRBD1 (6 bases). This CDR3 contains 14 residues. The germline gives CDR1 SGHNT, CDR2 YYREEE (reference sequence). V lost 2 bases, J lost 5 bases, and 13 bases lay in between. The CDR3 is CASSFPGVDTEAFF. Here the CDR3 DNA reads TGTGCCAGCAGCTTTCCAGGGGTTGATACTGAAGCTTTCTTT.

CDR3 sequence (DNA): TGTGCCAGCAGCTCCAGGCGTAGCTACGAGCAGTACTTC. This sequence encodes CASSSRRSYEQYF. The chain combines TRBV5-6 with TRBJ2-7; D remains ambiguous. V dropped 3 bases and J dropped 3 bases, with 10 bases sitting between them. Looked up from germline, CDR1 is SGHDT and CDR2 is YYEEEE. This CDR3 has 13 amino acids. The full variable domain, in which reference TRBV5-6 and TRBJ2-7 provide the parts outside the CDR3, is DAGVTQSPTHLIKTRGQQVTLRCSPKSGHDTVSWYQQALGQGPQFIFQYYEEEERQRGNFPDRFSGHQFPNYSSELNVNALLLGDSALYLCASSSRRSYEQYFGPGTRLTVT.